This record looks at one T cell receptor (beta chain) sequence and its context. The antigen this receptor binds is unknown. Base qualities were left out, and no much larger clone turns up one base away. TCR beta CDR3 regions were sequenced from DNA using the immunoSEQ Assay. The paper's processing steps were these. T cell density was computed as TCR beta template counts normalized to usable DNA estimated by amplifying housekeeping genes. Richness was estimated using the preseqR package, with extrapolation to 400,000 templates for PBMC samples and to 120,000 templates for tissue samples. Clonality was taken to be one minus Pielou's evenness. Tissue-enriched TCRs were identified through differential abundance testing performed on productive amino-acid clonotypes, with a minimum total count of 5 and an alpha of 0.1. The Jaccard Index and the Morisita Overlap Index were used to measure how much the repertoires overlapped between compartments. GLIPH grouped TCR beta CDR3s together with public tetramer-defined viral CDR3s, and a viral motif had to include at least three viral sequences and show V-gene enrichment. In TCRdb, the immuneACCESS table is reduced to in-frame sequences with V and J assigned. These tables do not hold every clone; where another copy was compared, an unresolved V gene accounts for under half, and the others remain unexplained. V and J calls and clone size follow that table, whereas D and trimming were derived from the DNA. The sample table records about 45,000 clones; roughly 90% of these occur just once. Roughly a tenth of the sample comes from the top ten.

This entry comes from a study of T cells in localized non-small cell lung cancer (dated by TCRdb to 2018 to 2021). About the study as a whole: Comparing tumors with uninvolved tumor-adjacent lungs, the study looked at the T cell repertoires of around 250 patients with early-stage NSCLC. The mean age of the NSCLC patients was 60 to 85 years, with about 130 men and about a hundred women. The cohort was made up of a few hundred treatment-naive NSCLC patients whose localized lung tumors had been resected.

CDR3 length: 14 amino acids, cysteine to phenylalanine. The kept DNA is CDR3 alone, 42 bases in frame from the first base. Sequences MDHEN (CDR1) and SYDVKM (CDR2) are obtained from the germline V gene. V has 6 bases trimmed and J has 4 bases trimmed; junction bases matching no gene number 7. At diagnosis, tumor, uninvolved tumor-adjacent lung and peripheral blood were collected and then preserved as a mix of FFPE and fresh-frozen material. For TCR repertoire profiling, the blood samples were analyzed as peripheral blood mononuclear cells. Here is what the overall study found, with its caveats: Because multi-region tumor sequencing was not performed, intratumor heterogeneity could not be ruled out. Uninvolved tumor-adjacent lung showed the highest T cell clonality, higher than tumor, which suggests more focused antigenic responses in the adjacent lung. Higher T cell density in blood was associated with longer overall survival, whereas higher clonality in adjacent lung was associated with shorter survival. A median of about 61 of the top 100 tumor clones turned up in the paired uninvolved adjacent lung, and roughly 28 of those clones also ranked among the top 100 of that same adjacent lung. Because the study design was exploratory, TCR variables were selected using unadjusted p-values without false-discovery rate correction.

The sequencing used PBMCs, collected before any cancer treatment. The chain joins TRBV28 to TRBJ1-1, and 8 junction bases match TRBD1. The TCR comes from a woman aged 35 to 75 with stage II lung adenocarcinoma. The CDR3 protein: CASSLQGVFTEAFF. The DNA is TGTGCCAGCAGCCTACAGGGGGTGTTCACTGAAGCTTTCTTT.